The rows below give T cell receptor beta chains drawn from one sample of a study of control samples from healthy donors and cancer patients. The method was immunoSEQ multiplex PCR; TCRdb's version includes in-frame clones alone and lacks a portion of them. The sample has 100,000 to 150,000 clones; about 91% are singletons. The sample consisted of blood. These receptor sequences come from a man aged 18 to 35 in good health. Both conserved end residues are trimmed from each CDR3.

V	J	CDR3
TRBV30	TRBJ2-3	AWSVEGLSDTQY
TRBV12-3/TRBV12-4	TRBJ1-5	ASGDYSNQPQH
TRBV5-1	TRBJ2-7	ASSTEPGQPYEQY
TRBV21-1	TRBJ1-2	ASSPRQGIYGYT
TRBV27	TRBJ1-5	ASWDSNQPQH
TRBV7-3	TRBJ2-3	ASSLTGTDTQY
TRBV7-9	TRBJ1-3	ASSWASADTIY
TRBV5-1	TRBJ1-1	ASSLAPKNRGMNTEAF
TRBV5-5	TRBJ1-5	ASSPTIYPFQPQH
TRBV7-2	TRBJ2-1	ASSRRQGTYNEQF
TRBV20-1	TRBJ2-7	SAQQGHEQY
TRBV7-6	TRBJ2-7	ASSHAQGNSYEQY
TRBV29-1	TRBJ2-2	SVDRGNTGELF
TRBV18	TRBJ2-7	ASSPRQNSYEQY
TRBV5-1	TRBJ2-2	ASSLVVTSHTGELF
TRBV11-2	TRBJ1-1	ASSIQGTSMNTEAF
TRBV19	TRBJ2-5	ASSKAGAETQY
TRBV5-1	TRBJ1-6	ASSYRGSNSPLH
TRBV7-9	TRBJ2-7	ASSWNAGSLGEQY
TRBV7-4	TRBJ1-5	ASSPTPGQGLIEQEPQH